This T cell receptor (beta chain) is from a study of blood T cells in healthy people across ages. Study results and caveats: Naive CD4+ cells and diversity were both higher in long-lived donors than in aged donors.

The junction had 8 bases not matched to a gene; V was cut back by 3 bases and J by 4 bases. The CDR3 runs to 15 residues. CDR1 is SGHRS, CDR2 YFSETQ, per germline. Then a second PCR, running about 7 to 11 cycles, was carried out with a sample-barcoded 5' primer and a J-beta primer mix. TCRdb fed the 5' RACE reads into MiXCR, producing one record per CDR3 protein. This table has around 2 million distinct CDR3 sequences, 30% to 40% appearing once. As to this clonotype: The antigen remains unidentified.

V gene TRBV5-1 combines with J gene TRBJ1-1, with 8 bases lining up with TRBD1. Sequences were obtained from blood. The receptor comes from a human donor in good health. The CDR3 is CASSSRLTGVTEAFF. CDR3 DNA sequence: TGCGCCAGCAGCTCACGGCTGACAGGGGTCACTGAAGCTTTCTTT.